Sequencing of this TCR beta chain was carried out in a study of control samples from healthy donors and cancer patients. The method was immunoSEQ multiplex PCR; TCRdb's version includes in-frame clones alone and lacks a portion of them. The sample lists tens of thousands of clones; around 90% were seen once. V was cut by 0 bases and J by 5 bases, with 11 bases left in between. The CDR3 consists of 14 residues. CDR1 and CDR2 (germline): SGHNT, YYREEE (reference sequence). The receptor was derived from a woman in her forties or fifties with colorectal cancer. The sample comprised PBMCs. The V gene is TRBV5-4, the J gene TRBJ1-1, with D perhaps TRBD1 (5 bases). The CDR3 is CASSLAGSRTEAFF. CDR3 in DNA: TGTGCCAGCAGCTTGGCAGGGTCCAGAACTGAAGCTTTCTTT. Using reference TRBV5-4 and TRBJ1-1 for the parts outside the CDR3, the full variable domain is ETGVTQSPTHLIKTRGQQVTLRCSSQSGHNTVSWYQQALGQGPQFIFQYYREEENGRGNFPPRFSGLQFPNYSSELNVNALELDDSALYLCASSLAGSRTEAFFGQGTRLTVV.